A single sample is the source of the 27 T cell receptor beta chains below, sequenced in a study of Ad26.COV2.S vaccination and SARS-CoV-2 variants. Here immunoSEQ multiplex PCR was the method, and the copy in TCRdb shows in-frame clones only, minus some. The sample contains more than 350,000 clones, roughly 90% of which appear only once. This sample's treatment: around 19 received Ad26.COV2.S at low or high dose, single or two shots; several received placebo; per-sample allocation not given. Material that was analyzed had been drawn on day 63 after the first vaccine or placebo injection. Here the sequenced sample was peripheral blood, taken in a trial of Ad26.COV2.S vaccine versus placebo. These receptors were taken from a person between 18 and 65 years old who received the Ad26.COV2.S COVID-19 vaccine or a placebo.

The J gene is TRBJ2-3, the V gene TRBV19, with 9 bases aligning to TRBD2. Per germline, CDR1 LNHDA and CDR2 SQIVND (reference sequence). The V gene end was trimmed by 5 bases and the J gene end by 6 bases; junction bases not matched to a gene: 12. There are 16 residues in the CDR3. The CDR3 region is CASSVGTSFTSDTQYF. DNA of the CDR3: TGTGCCAGTAGTGTCGGGACTAGCTTTACAAGTGATACGCAGTATTTT. The full variable domain, with the rest looked up from reference TRBV19 and TRBJ2-3, is DGGITQSPKYLFRKEGQNVTLSCEQNLNHDAMYWYRQDPGQGLRLIYYSQIVNDFQKGDIAEGYSVSREKKESFPLTVTSAQKNPTAFYLCASSVGTSFTSDTQYFGPGTRLTVL.

The chain carries TRBV6-6 and TRBJ1-1, with TRBD1 identical over 7 bases. After removal of 4 bases from V and 4 bases from J, the junction contained 6 bases not matched to a gene. The CDR3 length is 14 residues. CDR1 is MNHNY and CDR2 is SVGAGI in the germline V gene (reference sequence). This CDR3 is CASSFRQGCTEAFF. In nucleotides, the CDR3 is TGTGCCAGCAGTTTCCGACAGGGTTGCACTGAAGCTTTCTTT.

The CDR3 is CASSPLGEVKSYEQYF. In nucleotides, the CDR3 is TGTGCCAGCAGCCCACTAGGCGAGGTCAAGTCCTACGAGCAGTACTTC. V and J are TRBV4-2 and TRBJ2-7; tentative D call: TRBD2 (5 bases). V lost 4 bases to trimming and J lost 1 base, with 17 bases between them. In germline, CDR1 is LGHNA, CDR2 YNFKEQ. This CDR3 region has 16 residues.

This chain connects TRBV30 to TRBJ2-5, with D perhaps matching TRBD2 (6 bases). Germline V lookup: CDR1 GTSNPN, CDR2 SVGIG (reference sequence). This CDR3 spans 12 amino acids. Trimming removed 2 bases from V and 5 bases from J, with 9 bases in between. The CDR3 coding sequence is TGTGCCTGGAGTACGGGAGCGGAGACCCAGTACTTC. Amino acids: CAWSTGAETQYF.

The rearrangement links TRBV11-2 to TRBJ1-1, with 9 bases identical to TRBD1. V dropped 3 bases and J dropped 7; count of bases not matched to a gene: 6. This CDR3 comprises 14 residues. Germline loops: CDR1 SGHAT, CDR2 FQNNGV. In DNA, the CDR3 is TGTGCCAGCAGCTTGACAGGGGGGCTGGGTGAAGCTTTCTTT. Protein: CASSLTGGLGEAFF.

The chain recombines TRBV19 with TRBJ1-5; D unresolved. Germline V gene data show CDR1 as LNHDA and CDR2 as SQIVND (reference sequence). The ends were cut back, 3 bases at V and 1 base at J, with 7 bases in the middle. This CDR3 spans 14 amino acids. The CDR3 loop is CASSIALSNQPQHF. The CDR3 DNA reads TGTGCCAGTAGTATTGCATTGAGCAATCAGCCCCAGCATTTT.

V is TRBV7-2 and J is TRBJ2-7; 8 positions agree with TRBD2. The CDR3 length is 15 residues. Trimming at V came to 0 bases and at J to 4 bases, leaving 5 bases not matched to a gene. Germline V gives CDR1 SGHTA, CDR2 FQGNSA. The CDR3 nucleotides read TGTGCCAGCAGCTTAGCCGGGAGGGCTCTTTACGAGCAGTACTTC. Protein: CASSLAGRALYEQYF.

The V call is TRBV9, the J call TRBJ2-1; TRBD2 aligns across 9 bases. Losses at the gene ends were 0 bases for V and 6 bases for J; bases not matched to a gene: 10. There are 17 residues in the CDR3. From germline, CDR1 is SGDLS and CDR2 YYNGEE. The DNA for the CDR3 is TGTGCCAGCAGCGTAGGTTTACTAGCGGGTGCTTCCAATGAGCAGTTCTTC. It is translated as CASSVGLLAGASNEQFF.

V gene TRBV6-1 combines with J gene TRBJ2-5; 9 bases line up with TRBD2. This CDR3 is 19 amino acids long. Trimming removed 0 bases from V and 3 bases from J; junction bases left unmatched: 14. Per the germline V gene, CDR1 is MNHNS and CDR2 is SASEGT. CDR3 protein: CASSEAPTVGLAGKETQYF. The CDR3 coding sequence is TGTGCCAGCAGTGAAGCGCCGACAGTGGGGCTAGCGGGAAAAGAGACCCAGTACTTC.

This clone has a handful of counts. The V and J genes are TRBV10-1 and TRBJ1-5; possible D gene TRBD1, 6 bases. Germline V CDR1 and CDR2: WNHNN, SYGVQD (reference sequence). The CDR3 runs to 13 residues. Trimming shortened V by 4 bases and J by 4 bases, and 8 bases separated the two germline ends. DNA of the CDR3: TGCGCCAGCAGTGGAACAGGGAATCAGCCCCAGCATTTT. Translation: CASSGTGNQPQHF.

Only a few counts were recorded for this clone. V usage is TRBV7-9 and J usage is TRBJ1-1, with a weak D call TRBD1 (5 bases). CDR1 is SEHNR and CDR2 is FQNEAQ in the germline V gene (reference sequence). The CDR3 sequence is 16 residues long. V was clipped by 5 bases and J by 5 bases, with 21 bases between them. CDR3 DNA: TGTGCCAGCAGCCTCCACCGGCTAGGGGCGGGAACTGAAGCTTTCTTT. It translates to CASSLHRLGAGTEAFF.

The chain recombines TRBV7-9 with TRBJ2-7; perhaps TRBD2 as D (6 bases). V shed 4 bases and J shed 6 bases, with 16 bases lying between them. The CDR3 spans 14 residues. Looked up from germline, CDR1 is SEHNR and CDR2 is FQNEAQ (reference sequence). The CDR3 loop is CASSSPGEKREQYF. CDR3 coding DNA: TGTGCCAGCAGCTCCCCGGGGGAGAAGCGCGAGCAGTACTTC.

V usage is TRBV10-3 and J usage is TRBJ2-3; TRBD2 matches at 11 bases. This CDR3 has 15 residues. The V gene's germline CDR1 is ENHRY and CDR2 SYGVKD. V lost 4 bases, J lost 4 bases, and 4 bases stayed unmatched. CDR3 DNA sequence: TGTGCCATCAGTGGAACTAGCGGGAGAGCAGATACGCAGTATTTT. Amino acids: CAISGTSGRADTQYF.

The CDR3 loop reads CASSPLKGLAGANEQFF. CDR3 DNA sequence: TGTGCCAGCAGTCCATTAAAAGGGCTAGCGGGAGCGAATGAGCAGTTCTTC. The chain employs TRBV6-2 or TRBV6-3 and TRBJ2-1; 10 bases agree with TRBD2. Germline V gives CDR1 MNHEY, CDR2 SVGEGT. V trimming: 5 bases; J trimming: 7 bases; junction bases outside the gene matches: 14. CDR3 length: 17 residues.

CDR3 amino acids: CASSIAETLYNEQFF. The DNA of the CDR3 is TGTGCCAGTAGTATAGCGGAGACGCTCTACAATGAGCAGTTCTTC. The chain combines TRBV19 with TRBJ2-1; no reliable D call. V shed 1 base and J shed 3 bases, with 10 bases lying between them. CDR1 LNHDA and CDR2 SQIVND come from the germline V gene (reference sequence). The CDR3 is 15 amino acids.

V is TRBV30 and J is TRBJ1-1; D is uncertain. In germline, CDR1 is GTSNPN, CDR2 SVGIG (reference sequence). Trimming removed 0 bases from V and 0 bases from J, with 8 bases in between. The CDR3 has 14 amino acids. The CDR3: CAWSVNPMNTEAFF. Here the CDR3 DNA reads TGTGCCTGGAGTGTAAACCCGATGAACACTGAAGCTTTCTTT.

The V call is TRBV5-1, the J call TRBJ1-3; 7 bases match TRBD1. The CDR3 extends over 14 amino acids. The germline V gene has CDR1 SGHRS and CDR2 YFSETQ. The J segment lost 4 bases and the V segment lost 4 bases, leaving 5 bases of the junction unmatched. In nucleotides, the CDR3 is TGCGCCAGCAGCCCTGGGACAGCGGGAAACACCATATATTTT. Translation: CASSPGTAGNTIYF. Full variable domain (remainder filled in from reference TRBV5-1 and TRBJ1-3): KAGVTQTPRYLIKTRGQQVTLSCSPISGHRSVSWYQQTPGQGLQFLFEYFSETQRNKGNFPGRFSGRQFSNSRSEMNVSTLELGDSALYLCASSPGTAGNTIYFGEGSWLTVV.

V gene TRBV6-5 combines with J gene TRBJ2-1; 13 bases align to TRBD2. Per the germline V gene, CDR1 is MNHEY and CDR2 is SVGAGI. V lost 2 bases to trimming and J lost 6 bases; unmatched junction nucleotides: 1. The CDR3 contains 15 residues. CDR3 sequence (DNA): TGTGCCAGCAGTTACCGGACTAGCGGGAGCAATGAGCAGTTCTTC. Protein: CASSYRTSGSNEQFF.

V and J are TRBV11-2 and TRBJ2-7, with D tentatively TRBD2 (5 bases). Germline loops: CDR1 SGHAT, CDR2 FQNNGV. The CDR3 has 13 amino acids. V lost 2 bases, J lost 3 bases, and 8 bases lay in between. CDR3 residues: CASSLRGFYEQYF. The CDR3 DNA reads TGTGCCAGCAGCTTAAGAGGGTTCTACGAGCAGTACTTC.

The V call is TRBV15, the J call TRBJ2-7; TRBD1 agrees at 7 bases. Germline V gene lookup returns CDR1 LNHNV and CDR2 YYDKDF (reference sequence). This CDR3 comprises 16 residues. The J segment lost 0 bases and the V segment lost 0 bases, leaving 5 bases of the junction unmatched. The CDR3 DNA follows: TGTGCCACCAGCAGAGAGCCGGGACAGAGCTCCTACGAGCAGTACTTC. Its protein product is CATSREPGQSSYEQYF.

This chain links TRBV5-1 with TRBJ2-7; possibly TRBD2 for D (6 bases). There are 14 residues in the CDR3. Trimming took off 2 bases at V and 5 bases at J, with 14 bases between the two ends. Germline loops: CDR1 SGHRS, CDR2 YFSETQ. In DNA, the CDR3 is TGCGCCAGCAGCTTTACCGCGGTAGCGGACGAGCAGTACTTC. Translated, it gives CASSFTAVADEQYF.

The V call is TRBV2, the J call TRBJ1-2; no clear D gene. The CDR3 runs 13 residues. Trimming took 6 bases from V and 3 from J, leaving 11 bases between them. Per the germline V gene, CDR1 is SNHLY and CDR2 is FYNNEI. The CDR3, as DNA: TGTGCCAGCAGCTCCGACGGCGACTATGGCTACACCTTC. Translated, it gives CASSSDGDYGYTF.

The chain uses TRBV13 and TRBJ1-1; D remains ambiguous. Germline loops: CDR1 PRHDT, CDR2 FYEKMQ (reference sequence). This CDR3 comprises 14 residues. V shed 5 bases and J shed 7 bases, with 17 bases lying between them. This CDR3 is CASSLPSVRDEAFF. CDR3 DNA sequence: TGTGCCAGCAGCCTACCCTCTGTGCGGGATGAAGCTTTCTTT.

V is TRBV6-6 and J is TRBJ2-7, with D possibly matching TRBD1 (5 bases). Germline CDR1 reads MNHNY; CDR2 reads SVGAGI (reference sequence). Trimming cost V 6 bases and J 5 bases, with 11 bases left between them. This CDR3 spans 12 amino acids. CDR3 in amino acids: CASSYEGDEQYF. CDR3 nucleotides: TGTGCCAGCAGCTACGAAGGGGACGAGCAGTACTTC.

The CDR3 spells CASSQDTSGRTGELFF. CDR3 DNA sequence: TGCGCCAGCAGCCAAGATACTAGCGGGAGAACCGGGGAGCTGTTTTTT. The chain carries TRBV4-3 and TRBJ2-2; 11 bases align to TRBD2. V lost 0 bases and J lost 5; bases outside the gene matches: 2. Germline lookup yields CDR1 LGHNA and CDR2 YSLEER. This CDR3 has 16 amino acids.

V and J are TRBV5-4 and TRBJ1-1; D gene uncertain. The CDR3 loop spans 14 amino acids. The V end was cut by 0 bases, the J end by 3 bases, with 9 bases between. CDR1 is SGHNT and CDR2 is YYREEE in the germline V gene (reference sequence). Here the CDR3 reads CASSLVLQDTEAFF. CDR3 sequence (DNA): TGTGCCAGCAGCTTGGTCCTCCAAGACACTGAAGCTTTCTTT.

The chain uses TRBV24-1 and TRBJ1-5; D may be TRBD1 (5 bases). This CDR3 has 14 amino acids. V lost 10 bases to trimming and J lost 0 bases, with 12 bases between them. Per the germline V gene, CDR1 is KGHDR and CDR2 is SFDVKD. CDR3 nucleotides: TGTGCCACATCGACAGCTATTAGCAATCAGCCCCAGCATTTT. Translating gives CATSTAISNQPQHF.